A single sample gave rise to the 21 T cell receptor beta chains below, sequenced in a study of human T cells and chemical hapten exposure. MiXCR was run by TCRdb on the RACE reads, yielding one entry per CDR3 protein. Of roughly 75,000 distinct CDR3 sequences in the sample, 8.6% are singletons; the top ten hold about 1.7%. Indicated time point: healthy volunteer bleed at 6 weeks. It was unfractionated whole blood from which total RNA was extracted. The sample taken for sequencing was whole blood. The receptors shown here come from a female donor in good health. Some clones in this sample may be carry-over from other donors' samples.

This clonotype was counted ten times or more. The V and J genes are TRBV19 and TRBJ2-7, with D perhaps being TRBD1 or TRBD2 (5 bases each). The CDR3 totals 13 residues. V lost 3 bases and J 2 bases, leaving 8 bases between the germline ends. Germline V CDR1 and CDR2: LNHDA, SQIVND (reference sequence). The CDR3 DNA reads TGTGCCAGTAGTATTCAGGGACCCTACGAGCAGTACTTC. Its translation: CASSIQGPYEQYF.

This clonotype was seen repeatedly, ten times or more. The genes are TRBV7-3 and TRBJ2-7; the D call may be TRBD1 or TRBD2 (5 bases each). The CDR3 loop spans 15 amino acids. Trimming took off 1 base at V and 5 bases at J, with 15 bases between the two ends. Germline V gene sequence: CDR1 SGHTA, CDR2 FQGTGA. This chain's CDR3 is CASSLRGIGVDEQYF. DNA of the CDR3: TGTGCCAGCAGCTTAAGGGGCATCGGGGTCGACGAGCAGTACTTC.

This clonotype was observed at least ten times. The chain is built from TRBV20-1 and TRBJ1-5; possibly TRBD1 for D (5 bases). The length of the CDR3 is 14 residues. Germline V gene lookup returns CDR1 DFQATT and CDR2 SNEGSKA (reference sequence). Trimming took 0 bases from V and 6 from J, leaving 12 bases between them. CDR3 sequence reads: CSAREGTWGQPQHF. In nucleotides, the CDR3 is TGCAGTGCTAGAGAAGGGACGTGGGGTCAGCCCCAGCATTTT.

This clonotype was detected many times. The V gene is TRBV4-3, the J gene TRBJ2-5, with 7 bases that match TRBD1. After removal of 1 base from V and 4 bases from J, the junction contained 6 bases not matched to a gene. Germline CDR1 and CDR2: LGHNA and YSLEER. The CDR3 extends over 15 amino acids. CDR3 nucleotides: TGCGCCAGCAGCCAAGTCCCAGGGGGAGCAGAGACCCAGTACTTC. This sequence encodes CASSQVPGGAETQYF.

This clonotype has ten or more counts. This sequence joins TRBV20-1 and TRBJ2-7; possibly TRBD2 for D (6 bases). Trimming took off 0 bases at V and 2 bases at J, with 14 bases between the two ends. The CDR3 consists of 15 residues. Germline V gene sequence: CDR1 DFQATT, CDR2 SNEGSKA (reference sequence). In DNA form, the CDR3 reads TGCAGTGCTAGAGAAAGAGGGGAGGTGACCTACGAGCAGTACTTC. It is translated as CSARERGEVTYEQYF.

DNA for the CDR3: TGTGCCAGCAGTCCGACAGGGAGAATCGGGGAAGCTTTCTTT. Its protein is CASSPTGRIGEAFF. The V gene is TRBV4-2, the J gene TRBJ1-1, with 7 bases identical to TRBD1. Germline-derived CDR1 and CDR2 are LGHNA and YNFKEQ. The trim removed 6 bases at V and 8 bases at J, leaving 12 bases unmatched. This CDR3 is built from 14 residues.

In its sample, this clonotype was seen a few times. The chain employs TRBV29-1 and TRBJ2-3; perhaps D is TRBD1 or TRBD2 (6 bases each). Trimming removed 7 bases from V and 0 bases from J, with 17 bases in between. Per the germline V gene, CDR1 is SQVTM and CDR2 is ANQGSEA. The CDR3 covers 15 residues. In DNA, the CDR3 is TGCAGCGGGATACAGGGAGGTACTAGCACAGATACGCAGTATTTT. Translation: CSGIQGGTSTDTQYF.

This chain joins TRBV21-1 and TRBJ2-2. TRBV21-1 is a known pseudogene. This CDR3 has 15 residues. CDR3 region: CASSKARANTGELFF. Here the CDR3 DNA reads TGTGCCAGCAGCAAAGCGCGCGCGAACACCGGGGAGCTGTTTTTT.

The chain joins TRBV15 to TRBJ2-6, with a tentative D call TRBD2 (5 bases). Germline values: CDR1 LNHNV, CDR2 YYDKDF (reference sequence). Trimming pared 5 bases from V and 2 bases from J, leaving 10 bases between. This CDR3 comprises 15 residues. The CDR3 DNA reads TGTGCCACCAGCTCCCTGAGGGCTGGGGCCAACGTCCTGACTTTC. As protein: CATSSLRAGANVLTF.

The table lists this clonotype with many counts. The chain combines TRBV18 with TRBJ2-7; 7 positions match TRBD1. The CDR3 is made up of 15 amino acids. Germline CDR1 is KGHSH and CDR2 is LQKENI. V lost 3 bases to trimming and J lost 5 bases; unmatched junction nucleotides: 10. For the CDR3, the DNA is TGTGCCAGCTCACCTCCGGACAGGATTTCGGACGAGCAGTACTTC. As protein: CASSPPDRISDEQYF. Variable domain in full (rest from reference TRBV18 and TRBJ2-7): NAGVMQNPRHLVRRRGQEARLRCSPMKGHSHVYWYRQLPEEGLKFMVYLQKENIIDESGMPKERFSAEFPKEGPSILRIQQVVRGDSAAYFCASSPPDRISDEQYFGPGTRLTVT.

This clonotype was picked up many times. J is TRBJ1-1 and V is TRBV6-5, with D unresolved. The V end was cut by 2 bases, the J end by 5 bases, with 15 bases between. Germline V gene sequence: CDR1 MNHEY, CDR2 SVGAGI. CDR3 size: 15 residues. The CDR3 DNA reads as TGTGCCAGCAGTTACACTAAAGGTCCAGGAACTGAAGCTTTCTTT. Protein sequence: CASSYTKGPGTEAFF.

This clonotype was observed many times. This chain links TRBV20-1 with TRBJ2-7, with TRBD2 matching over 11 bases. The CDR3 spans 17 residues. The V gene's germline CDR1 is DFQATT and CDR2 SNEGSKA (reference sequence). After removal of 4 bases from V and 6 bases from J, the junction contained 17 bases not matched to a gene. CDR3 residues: CSATYKLAGAMLGEQYF. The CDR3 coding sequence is TGCAGTGCTACCTACAAACTAGCGGGGGCCATGCTGGGCGAGCAGTACTTC.

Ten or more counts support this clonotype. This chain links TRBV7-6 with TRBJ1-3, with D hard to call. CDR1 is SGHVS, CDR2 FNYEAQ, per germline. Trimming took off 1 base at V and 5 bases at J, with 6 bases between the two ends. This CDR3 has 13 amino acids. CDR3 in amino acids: CASSLGVRNTIYF. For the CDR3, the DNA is TGTGCCAGCAGCTTAGGAGTCAGAAACACCATATATTTT.

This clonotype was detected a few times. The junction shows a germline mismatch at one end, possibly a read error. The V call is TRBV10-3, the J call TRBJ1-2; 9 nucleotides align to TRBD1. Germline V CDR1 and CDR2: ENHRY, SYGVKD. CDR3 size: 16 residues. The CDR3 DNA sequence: TGTGCCATCAGTGAGGAGACAGGGGGATATAACCATGGCTACACCTTC. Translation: CAISEETGGYNHGYTF.

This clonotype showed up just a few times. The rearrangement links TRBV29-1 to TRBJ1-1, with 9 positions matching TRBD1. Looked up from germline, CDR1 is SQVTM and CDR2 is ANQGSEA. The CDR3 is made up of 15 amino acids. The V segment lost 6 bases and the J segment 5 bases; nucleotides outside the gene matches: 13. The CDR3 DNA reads TGCAGCGTGGGGGGGATACAGGGGGCGCGGACTGAAGCTTTCTTT. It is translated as CSVGGIQGARTEAFF.

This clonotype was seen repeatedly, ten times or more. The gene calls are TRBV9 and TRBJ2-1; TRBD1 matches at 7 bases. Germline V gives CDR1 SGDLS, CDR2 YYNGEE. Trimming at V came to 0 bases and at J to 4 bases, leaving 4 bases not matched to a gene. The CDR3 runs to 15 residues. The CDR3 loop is CASSVEGGRYNEQFF. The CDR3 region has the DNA TGTGCCAGCAGCGTAGAAGGGGGCCGGTACAATGAGCAGTTCTTC. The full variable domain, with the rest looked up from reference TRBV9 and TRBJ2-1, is DSGVTQTPKHLITATGQRVTLRCSPRSGDLSVYWYQQSLDQGLQFLIQYYNGEERAKGNILERFSAQQFPDLHSELNLSSLELGDSALYFCASSVEGGRYNEQFFGPGTRLTVL.

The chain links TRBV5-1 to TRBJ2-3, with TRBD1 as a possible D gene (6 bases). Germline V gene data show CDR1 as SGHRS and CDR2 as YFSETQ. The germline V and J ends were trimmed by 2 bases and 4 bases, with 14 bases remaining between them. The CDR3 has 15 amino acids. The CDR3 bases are TGCGCCAGCAGCTTAAGCTGGGCAGGGGCAGATACGCAGTATTTT. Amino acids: CASSLSWAGADTQYF.

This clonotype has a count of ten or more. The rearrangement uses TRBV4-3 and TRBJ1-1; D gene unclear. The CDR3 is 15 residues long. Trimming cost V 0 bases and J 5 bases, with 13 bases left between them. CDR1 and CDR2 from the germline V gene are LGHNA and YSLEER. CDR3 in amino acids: CASSQDQWAETEAFF. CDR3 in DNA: TGCGCCAGCAGCCAAGATCAATGGGCTGAGACTGAAGCTTTCTTT.

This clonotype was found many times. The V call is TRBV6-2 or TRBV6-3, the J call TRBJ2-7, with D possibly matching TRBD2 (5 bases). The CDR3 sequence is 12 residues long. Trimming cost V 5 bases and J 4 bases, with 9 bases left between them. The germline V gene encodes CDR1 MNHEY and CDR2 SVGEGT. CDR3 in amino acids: CASSRLPYEQYF. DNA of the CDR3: TGTGCCAGCAGTCGACTACCGTACGAGCAGTACTTC.

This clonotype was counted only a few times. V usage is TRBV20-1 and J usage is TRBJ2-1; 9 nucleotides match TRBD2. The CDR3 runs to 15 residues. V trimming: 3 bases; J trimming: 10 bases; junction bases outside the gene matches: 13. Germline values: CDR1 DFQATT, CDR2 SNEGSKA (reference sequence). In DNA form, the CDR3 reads TGCAGTGCTAGGGCGGGGGGGACCTGTGATAGAGAGCAGTTCTTC. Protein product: CSARAGGTCDREQFF.

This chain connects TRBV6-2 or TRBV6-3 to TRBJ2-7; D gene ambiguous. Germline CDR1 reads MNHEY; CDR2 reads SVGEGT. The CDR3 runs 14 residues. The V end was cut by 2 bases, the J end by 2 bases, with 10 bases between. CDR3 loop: CASSYNKAAYEQYF. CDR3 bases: TGTGCCAGCAGTTACAACAAGGCAGCCTACGAGCAGTACTTC.